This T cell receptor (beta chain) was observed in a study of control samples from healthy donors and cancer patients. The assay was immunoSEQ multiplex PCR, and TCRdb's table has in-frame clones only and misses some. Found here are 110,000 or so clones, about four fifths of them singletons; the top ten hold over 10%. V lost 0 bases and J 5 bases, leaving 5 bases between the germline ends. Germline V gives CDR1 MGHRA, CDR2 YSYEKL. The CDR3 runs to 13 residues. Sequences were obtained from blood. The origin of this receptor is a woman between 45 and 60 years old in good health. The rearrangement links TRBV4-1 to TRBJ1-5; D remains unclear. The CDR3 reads CASSQERDQPQHF. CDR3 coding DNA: TGCGCCAGCAGCCAAGAAAGGGATCAGCCCCAGCATTTT.